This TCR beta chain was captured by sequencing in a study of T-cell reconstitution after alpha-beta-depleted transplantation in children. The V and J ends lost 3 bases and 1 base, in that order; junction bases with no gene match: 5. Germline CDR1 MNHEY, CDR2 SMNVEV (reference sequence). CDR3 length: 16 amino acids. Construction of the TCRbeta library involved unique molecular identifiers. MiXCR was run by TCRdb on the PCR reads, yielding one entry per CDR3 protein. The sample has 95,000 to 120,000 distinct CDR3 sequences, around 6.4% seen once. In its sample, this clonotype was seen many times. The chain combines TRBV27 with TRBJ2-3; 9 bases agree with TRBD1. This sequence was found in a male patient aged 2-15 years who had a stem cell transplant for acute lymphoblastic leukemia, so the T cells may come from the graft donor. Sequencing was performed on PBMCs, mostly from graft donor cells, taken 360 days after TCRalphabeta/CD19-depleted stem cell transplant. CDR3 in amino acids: CASSFINRGRTDTQYF. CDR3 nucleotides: TGTGCCAGCAGTTTTATCAACAGGGGGCGCACAGATACGCAGTATTTT.